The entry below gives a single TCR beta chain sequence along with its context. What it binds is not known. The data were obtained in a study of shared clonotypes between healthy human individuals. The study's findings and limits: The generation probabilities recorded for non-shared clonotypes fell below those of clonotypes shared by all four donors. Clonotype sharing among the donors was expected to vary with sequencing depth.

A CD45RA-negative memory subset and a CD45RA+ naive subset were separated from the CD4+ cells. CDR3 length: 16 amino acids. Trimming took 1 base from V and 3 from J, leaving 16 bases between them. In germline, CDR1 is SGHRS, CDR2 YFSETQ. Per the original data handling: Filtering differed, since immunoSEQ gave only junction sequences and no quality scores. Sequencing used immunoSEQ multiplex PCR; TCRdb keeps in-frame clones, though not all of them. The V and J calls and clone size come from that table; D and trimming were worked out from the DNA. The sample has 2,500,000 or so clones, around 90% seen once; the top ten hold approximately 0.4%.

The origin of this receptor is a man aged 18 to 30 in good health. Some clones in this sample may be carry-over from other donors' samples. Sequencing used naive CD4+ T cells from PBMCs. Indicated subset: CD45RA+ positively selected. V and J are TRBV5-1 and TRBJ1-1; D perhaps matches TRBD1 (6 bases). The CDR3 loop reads CASSLWQGWADTEAFF. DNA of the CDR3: TGCGCCAGCAGCTTGTGGCAGGGGTGGGCGGACACTGAAGCTTTCTTT.